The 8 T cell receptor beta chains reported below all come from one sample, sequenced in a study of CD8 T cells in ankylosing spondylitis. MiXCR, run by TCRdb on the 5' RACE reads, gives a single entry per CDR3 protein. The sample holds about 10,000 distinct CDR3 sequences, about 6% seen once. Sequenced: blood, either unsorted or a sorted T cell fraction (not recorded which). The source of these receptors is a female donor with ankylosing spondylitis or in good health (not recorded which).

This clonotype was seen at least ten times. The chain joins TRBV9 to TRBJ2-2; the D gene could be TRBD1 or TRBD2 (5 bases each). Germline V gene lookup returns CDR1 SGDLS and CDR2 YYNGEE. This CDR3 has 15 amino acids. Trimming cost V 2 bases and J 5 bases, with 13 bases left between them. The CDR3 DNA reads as TGTGCCAGCAGCGTGGGGCCCTCGGGAACCGGGGAGCTGTTTTTT. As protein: CASSVGPSGTGELFF.

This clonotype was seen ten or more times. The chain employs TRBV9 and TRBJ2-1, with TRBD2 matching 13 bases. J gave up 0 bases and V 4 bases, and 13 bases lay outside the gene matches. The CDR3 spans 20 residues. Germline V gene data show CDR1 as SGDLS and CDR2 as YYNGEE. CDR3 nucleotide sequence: TGTGCCAGCAGCTCTCATGGGGGGACTAGCGGGACCCGCTCCTACAATGAGCAGTTCTTC. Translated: CASSSHGGTSGTRSYNEQFF.

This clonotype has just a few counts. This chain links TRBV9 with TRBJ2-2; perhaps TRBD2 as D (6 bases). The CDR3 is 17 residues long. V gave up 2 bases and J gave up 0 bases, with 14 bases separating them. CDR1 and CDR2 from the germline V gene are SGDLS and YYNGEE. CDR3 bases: TGTGCCAGCAGCGTTTCATTCCGGGGGACGAACACCGGGGAGCTGTTTTTT. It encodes CASSVSFRGTNTGELFF. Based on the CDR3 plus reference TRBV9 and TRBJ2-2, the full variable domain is DSGVTQTPKHLITATGQRVTLRCSPRSGDLSVYWYQQSLDQGLQFLIQYYNGEERAKGNILERFSAQQFPDLHSELNLSSLELGDSALYFCASSVSFRGTNTGELFFGEGSRLTVL.

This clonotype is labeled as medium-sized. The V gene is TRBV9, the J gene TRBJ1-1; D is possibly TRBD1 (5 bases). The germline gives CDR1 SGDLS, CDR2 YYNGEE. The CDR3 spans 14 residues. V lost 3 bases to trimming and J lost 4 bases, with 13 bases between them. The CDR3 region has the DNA TGTGCCAGCAGCGATGGGCGCGGGGGCACTGAAGCTTTCTTT. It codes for CASSDGRGGTEAFF.

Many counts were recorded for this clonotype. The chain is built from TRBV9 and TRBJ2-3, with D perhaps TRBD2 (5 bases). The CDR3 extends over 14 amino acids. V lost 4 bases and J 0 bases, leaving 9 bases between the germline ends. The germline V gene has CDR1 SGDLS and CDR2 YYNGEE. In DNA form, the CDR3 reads TGTGCCAGCAGCTCGTCGGGGAGCACAGATACGCAGTATTTT. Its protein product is CASSSSGSTDTQYF.

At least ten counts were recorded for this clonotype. The CDR3 coding sequence is TGTGCCAGCAGCGGGCGGGGGGCACCCTACGAGCAGTACTTC. Protein product: CASSGRGAPYEQYF. V gene TRBV9 combines with J gene TRBJ2-7, with 8 bases aligning to TRBD2. The CDR3 totals 14 residues. V lost 3 bases and J lost 2; bases outside the gene matches: 4. Germline V gives CDR1 SGDLS, CDR2 YYNGEE.

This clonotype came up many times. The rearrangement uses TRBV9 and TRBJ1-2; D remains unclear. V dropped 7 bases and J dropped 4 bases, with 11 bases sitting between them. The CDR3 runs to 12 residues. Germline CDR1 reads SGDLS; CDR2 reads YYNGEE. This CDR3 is CASFLWGYGYTF. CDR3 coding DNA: TGTGCCAGCTTCCTATGGGGCTATGGCTACACCTTC.

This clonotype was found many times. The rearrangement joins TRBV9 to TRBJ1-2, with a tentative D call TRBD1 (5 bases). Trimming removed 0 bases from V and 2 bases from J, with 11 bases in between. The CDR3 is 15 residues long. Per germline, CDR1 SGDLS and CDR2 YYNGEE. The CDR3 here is CASSVASAGNYGYTF. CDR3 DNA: TGTGCCAGCAGCGTAGCGTCGGCAGGGAACTATGGCTACACCTTC.